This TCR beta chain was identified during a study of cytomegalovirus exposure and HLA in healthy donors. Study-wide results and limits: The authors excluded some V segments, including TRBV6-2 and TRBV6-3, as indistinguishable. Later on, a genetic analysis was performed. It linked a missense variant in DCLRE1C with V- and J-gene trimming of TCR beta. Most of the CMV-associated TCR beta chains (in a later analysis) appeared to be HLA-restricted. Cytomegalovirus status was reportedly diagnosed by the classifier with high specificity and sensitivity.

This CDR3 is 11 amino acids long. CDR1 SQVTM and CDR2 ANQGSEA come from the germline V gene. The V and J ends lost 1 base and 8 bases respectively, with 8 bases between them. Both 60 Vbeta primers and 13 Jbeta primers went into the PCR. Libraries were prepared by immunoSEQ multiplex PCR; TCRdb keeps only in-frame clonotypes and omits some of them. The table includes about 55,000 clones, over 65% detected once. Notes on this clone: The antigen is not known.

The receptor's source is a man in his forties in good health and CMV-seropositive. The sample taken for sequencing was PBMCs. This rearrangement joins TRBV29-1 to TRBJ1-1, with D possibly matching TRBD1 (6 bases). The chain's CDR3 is CSVEVTGEAFF. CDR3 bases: TGCAGCGTTGAAGTGACAGGCGAAGCTTTCTTT.